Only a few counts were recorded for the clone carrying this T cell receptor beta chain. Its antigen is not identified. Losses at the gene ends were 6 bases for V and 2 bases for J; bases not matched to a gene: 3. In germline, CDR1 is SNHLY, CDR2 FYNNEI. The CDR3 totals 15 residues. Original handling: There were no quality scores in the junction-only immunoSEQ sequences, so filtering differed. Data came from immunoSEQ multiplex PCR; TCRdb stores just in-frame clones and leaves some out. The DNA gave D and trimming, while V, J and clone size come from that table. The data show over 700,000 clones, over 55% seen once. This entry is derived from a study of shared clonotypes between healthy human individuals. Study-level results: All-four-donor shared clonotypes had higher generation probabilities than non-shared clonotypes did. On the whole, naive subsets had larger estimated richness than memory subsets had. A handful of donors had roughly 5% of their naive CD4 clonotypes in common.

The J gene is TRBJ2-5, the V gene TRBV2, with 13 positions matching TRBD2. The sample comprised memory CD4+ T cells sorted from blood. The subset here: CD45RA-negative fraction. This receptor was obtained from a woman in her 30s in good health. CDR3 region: CASSRTSGSQETQYF. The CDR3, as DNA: TGTGCCAGCAGCAGGACTAGCGGGAGTCAAGAGACCCAGTACTTC.